The TCR beta chain described here comes from a study of vaccination effects on CD4 cells after COVID-19. Sequenced by immunoSEQ multiplex PCR; TCRdb stores in-frame clones only, minus some. Counted here are tens of thousands of clones, approximately 79% occurring once; the ten biggest clones make up 5% to 6.5%. Trimming shortened V by 0 bases and J by 6 bases, and 15 bases separated the two germline ends. The CDR3 contains 16 residues. Germline lookup yields CDR1 MNHNS and CDR2 SASEGT. ViraFEST assay sequencing came after antigen-specific CD4+ T cells were expanded with viral peptide pools. The authors isolated CD4+ T cells after ten to eleven days of culture. Absence of prior SARS-CoV-2 infection characterized the vaccine recipients, who showed negative nucleocapsid antibodies. Each culture had half its medium swapped for IL-2 medium on days 3 and 7. Turning to this clone: No antigen is known for it.

The source material was CD4+ T cells from PBMCs cultured with HCoV-OC43 spike peptides, sampled before COVID-19 vaccination. Specified subset: HCoV-OC43 spike overlapping peptide pool stimulation. The TCR comes from a human donor who received a COVID-19 vaccine. The V call is TRBV6-1, the J call TRBJ1-5, with D possibly matching TRBD1 (6 bases). The CDR3 DNA is TGTGCCAGCAGTGAAGCTTGGAGGGGGGGGAGTCAGCCCCAGCATTTT. It translates to CASSEAWRGGSQPQHF.